What follows are 10 T cell receptor beta chains derived from one specimen sequenced in a study of T-cell reconstitution after alpha-beta-depleted transplantation in children. The library targeted TCRbeta and was prepared with unique molecular identifiers. TCRdb fed the PCR reads into MiXCR, producing one record per CDR3 protein. Among some 590,000 distinct CDR3 sequences listed, roughly 10% were seen once. Specimen: PBMCs from the stem cell graft donor, collected from the stem cell graft. These receptors all come from a human donor who donated a stem cell graft to a child with acute myeloid leukemia.

This clonotype has just a few counts. The rearrangement uses TRBV7-2 and TRBJ2-7, with a tentative D call TRBD2 (6 bases). The germline V and J ends were trimmed by 1 base and 5 bases, with 12 bases remaining between them. Germline V lookup: CDR1 SGHTA, CDR2 FQGNSA. The CDR3 loop spans 14 amino acids. The CDR3 sequence is CASSLERVANEQYF. CDR3 DNA sequence: TGTGCCAGCAGCTTAGAGCGGGTTGCTAACGAGCAGTACTTC. The full variable domain, with the rest looked up from reference TRBV7-2 and TRBJ2-7, is GAGVSQSPSNKVTEKGKDVELRCDPISGHTALYWYRQSLGQGLEFLIYFQGNSAPDKSGLPSDRFSAERTGGSVSTLTIQRTQQEDSAVYLCASSLERVANEQYFGPGTRLTVT.

Ten or more counts support this clonotype. The CDR3 nucleotides read TGCGCCAGCAGCCTAGCTTGGTTGGGTGGCAATGAGCAGTTCTTC. This gives the protein CASSLAWLGGNEQFF. The chain employs TRBV5-1 and TRBJ2-1; D possibly corresponds to TRBD2 (5 bases). Germline loops: CDR1 SGHRS, CDR2 YFSETQ. This CDR3 contains 15 residues. V dropped 4 bases and J dropped 6 bases, with 17 bases sitting between them.

The chain links TRBV29-1 to TRBJ2-5; either TRBD1 or TRBD2 may supply D (5 bases each). The CDR3 has 13 amino acids. In germline, CDR1 is SQVTM, CDR2 ANQGSEA. Trimming took 4 bases from V and 2 from J, leaving 11 bases between them. The DNA for the CDR3 is TGCAGCGTTGTGGGACCCCCACAAGAGACCCAGTACTTC. It encodes CSVVGPPQETQYF.

This clonotype turned up a few times. The rearrangement joins TRBV20-1 to TRBJ2-7, with 12 bases that match TRBD2. This CDR3 is built from 15 residues. The V segment lost 5 bases and the J segment 2 bases; nucleotides outside the gene matches: 7. Germline V lookup: CDR1 DFQATT, CDR2 SNEGSKA (reference sequence). The CDR3 sequence: CSALFLAGGPYEQYF. CDR3 sequence (DNA): TGCAGTGCTCTTTTTCTAGCGGGAGGGCCCTACGAGCAGTACTTC.

This chain uses TRBV20-1 with TRBJ2-3; either TRBD1 or TRBD2 may supply D (5 bases each). Per the germline V gene, CDR1 is DFQATT and CDR2 is SNEGSKA (reference sequence). V gave up 6 bases and J gave up 0 bases, with 16 bases separating them. This CDR3 is 15 amino acids long. CDR3 sequence: CSAPRGAASTDTQYF. The DNA for the CDR3 is TGCAGTGCCCCCCGAGGGGCGGCTAGCACAGATACGCAGTATTTT.

Note on this clonotype: A much larger clone differs by one base, so this may be a read error. The chain is built from TRBV29-1 and TRBJ2-1; maybe TRBD1 (6 bases). The CDR3 covers 15 residues. CDR1 and CDR2 from the germline V gene are SQVTM and ANQGSEA. The V end lost 2 bases, the J end lost 5 bases, and 16 bases lay between the germline ends. The CDR3 loop is CSVETEDRGDNEQFF. CDR3 nucleotide sequence: TGCAGCGTTGAAACTGAGGACAGAGGGGACAATGAGCAGTTCTTC.

V usage is TRBV20-1 and J usage is TRBJ2-4; D is possibly TRBD2 (5 bases). This CDR3 has 15 amino acids. Per germline, CDR1 DFQATT and CDR2 SNEGSKA (reference sequence). V lost 5 bases and J lost 4, with 18 bases in between. The CDR3 region has the DNA TGCAGTGCTCCGGACGGTCGTCGGGAAAAAAACATTCAGTACTTC. This encodes CSAPDGRREKNIQYF.

Comments on this clonotype: Germline and junction disagree at one end, which may indicate a read error. The DNA for the CDR3 is TGTGCCAGCACTCTAGCGGGGGCCTTCTACGGGCAGTACTTC. Residues: CASTLAGAFYGQYF. V is TRBV6-2 or TRBV6-3 and J is TRBJ2-7, with 10 positions matching TRBD2. The V gene's germline CDR1 is MNHEY and CDR2 SVGEGT. This CDR3 comprises 14 residues.

Written as DNA, the CDR3 is TGTGCCAGCAGCCGACAGGGGAGTGGTAACTATGGCTACACCTTC. Amino acid sequence: CASSRQGSGNYGYTF. The rearrangement joins TRBV3-1 to TRBJ1-2, with 8 nucleotides matching TRBD1. The length of the CDR3 is 15 residues. V was clipped by 4 bases and J by 1 base; unmatched bases: 5. The germline gives CDR1 LGHDT, CDR2 YNNKEL (reference sequence).

In regard to this clonotype: It is likely a read error, because the conserved phenylalanine at the end of the CDR3 is missing. The rearrangement uses TRBV6-2 or TRBV6-3 and TRBJ2-7; a weak D match, TRBD2 (6 bases). Trimming took 10 bases from V and 6 from J, leaving 10 bases between them. Germline loops: CDR1 MNHEY, CDR2 SVGEGT. The CDR3 covers 10 residues. The CDR3 is CATRRGEQYC. The CDR3 DNA sequence: TGTGCCACCAGGCGGGGCGAGCAGTACTGC.